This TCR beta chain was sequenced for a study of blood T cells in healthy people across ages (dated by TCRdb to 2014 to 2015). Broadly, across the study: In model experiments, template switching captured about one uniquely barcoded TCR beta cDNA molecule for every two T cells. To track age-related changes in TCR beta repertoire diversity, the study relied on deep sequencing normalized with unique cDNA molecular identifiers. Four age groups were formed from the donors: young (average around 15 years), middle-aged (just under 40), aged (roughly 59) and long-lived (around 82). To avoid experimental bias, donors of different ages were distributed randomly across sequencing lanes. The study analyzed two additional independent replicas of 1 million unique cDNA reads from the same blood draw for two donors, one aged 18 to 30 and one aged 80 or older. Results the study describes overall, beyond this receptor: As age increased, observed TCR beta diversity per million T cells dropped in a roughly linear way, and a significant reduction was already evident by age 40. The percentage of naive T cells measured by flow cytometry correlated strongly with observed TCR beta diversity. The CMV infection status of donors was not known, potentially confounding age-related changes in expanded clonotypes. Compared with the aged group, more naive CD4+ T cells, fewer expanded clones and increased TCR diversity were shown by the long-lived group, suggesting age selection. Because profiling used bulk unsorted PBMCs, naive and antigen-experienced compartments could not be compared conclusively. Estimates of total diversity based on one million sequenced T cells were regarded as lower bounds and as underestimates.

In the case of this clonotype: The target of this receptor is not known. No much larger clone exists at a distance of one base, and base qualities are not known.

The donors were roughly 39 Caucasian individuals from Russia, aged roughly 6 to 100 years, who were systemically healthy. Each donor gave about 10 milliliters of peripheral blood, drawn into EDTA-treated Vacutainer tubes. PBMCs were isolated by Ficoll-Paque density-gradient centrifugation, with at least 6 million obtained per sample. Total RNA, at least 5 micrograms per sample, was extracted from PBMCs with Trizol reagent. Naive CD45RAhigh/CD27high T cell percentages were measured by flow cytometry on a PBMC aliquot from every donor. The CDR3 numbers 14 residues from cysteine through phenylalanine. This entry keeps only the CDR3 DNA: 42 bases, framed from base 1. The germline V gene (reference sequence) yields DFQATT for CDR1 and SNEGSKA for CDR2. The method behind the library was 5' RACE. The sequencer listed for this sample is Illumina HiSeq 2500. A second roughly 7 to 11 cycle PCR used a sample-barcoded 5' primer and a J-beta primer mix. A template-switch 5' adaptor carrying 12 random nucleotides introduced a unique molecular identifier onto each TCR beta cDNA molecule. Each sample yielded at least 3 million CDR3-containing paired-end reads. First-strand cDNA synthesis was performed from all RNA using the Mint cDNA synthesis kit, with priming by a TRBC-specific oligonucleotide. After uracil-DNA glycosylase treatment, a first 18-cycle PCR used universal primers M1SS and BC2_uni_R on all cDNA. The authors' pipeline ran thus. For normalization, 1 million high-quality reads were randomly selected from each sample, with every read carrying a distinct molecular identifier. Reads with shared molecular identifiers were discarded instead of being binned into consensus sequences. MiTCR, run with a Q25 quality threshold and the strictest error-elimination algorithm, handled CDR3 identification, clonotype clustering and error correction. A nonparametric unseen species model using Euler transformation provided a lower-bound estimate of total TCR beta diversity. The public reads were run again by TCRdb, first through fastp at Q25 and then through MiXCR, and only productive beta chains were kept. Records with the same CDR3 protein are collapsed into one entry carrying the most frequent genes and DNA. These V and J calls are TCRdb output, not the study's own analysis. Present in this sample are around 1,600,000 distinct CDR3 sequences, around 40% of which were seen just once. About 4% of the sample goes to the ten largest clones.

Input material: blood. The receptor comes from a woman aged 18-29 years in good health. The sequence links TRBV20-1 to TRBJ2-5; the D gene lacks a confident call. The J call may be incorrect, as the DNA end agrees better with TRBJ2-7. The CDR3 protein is CSASPTNKGYEQYF. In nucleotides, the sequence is TGCAGTGCTAGCCCCACGAACAAGGGCTACGAGCAGTACTTC.